The 19 T cell receptor beta chains below were found in one sample sequenced in a study of identical twins. From the 5' RACE reads, TCRdb called clonotypes with MiXCR, one entry per CDR3 protein. Of under 800,000 distinct CDR3 sequences in the sample, 21% were seen once. The sample also formed part of further work on T cells expressing NK-cell markers.

Sequencing input: PBMCs. Receptors were obtained from a woman aged 18-30 years in good health.

The chain is built from TRBV24-1 and TRBJ2-2, with D hard to call. This CDR3 region has 13 residues. Per the germline V gene, CDR1 is KGHDR and CDR2 is SFDVKD. V was shortened by 0 bases and J by 6 bases, with 4 bases between the two germline ends. In nucleotides, the CDR3 is TGTGCCACCAGTGATTTGGGGTCCGGGGAGCTGTTTTTT. Translated, it gives CATSDLGSGELFF.

This clonotype was detected many times. This rearrangement joins TRBV7-2 to TRBJ2-1; D possibly corresponds to TRBD1 (6 bases). Trimming took 3 bases from V and 8 from J, leaving 20 bases between them. Per the germline V gene, CDR1 is SGHTA and CDR2 is FQGNSA. The CDR3 totals 16 residues. The CDR3 bases are TGTGCCAGCAGCTTTAGGCTTGGGGGCCTAGGGGATGAGCAGTTCTTC. It specifies CASSFRLGGLGDEQFF.

J is TRBJ2-1 and V is TRBV7-9; D ambiguous. Germline loops: CDR1 SEHNR, CDR2 FQNEAQ (reference sequence). This CDR3 has 11 amino acids. Trimming shortened V by 5 bases and J by 7 bases, and 6 bases separated the two germline ends. In DNA form, the CDR3 reads TGTGCCAGCAGCACAGTGAATGAGCAGTTCTTC. Amino acids: CASSTVNEQFF.

J is TRBJ1-1 and V is TRBV5-1; tentative D call: TRBD1 (6 bases). Germline loops: CDR1 SGHRS, CDR2 YFSETQ. The V and J ends lost 2 bases and 3 bases respectively, with 14 bases between them. The CDR3 has 15 residues. CDR3 bases: TGCGCCAGCAGCTTCCACAGGGTAGGGGACACTGAAGCTTTCTTT. This codes for CASSFHRVGDTEAFF.

The rearrangement uses TRBV10-3 and TRBJ2-3, with D uncertain. V was shortened by 2 bases and J by 8 bases, with 11 bases between the two germline ends. Germline CDR1 is ENHRY and CDR2 is SYGVKD. The CDR3 spans 13 residues. The CDR3 region is CAISEKLQGTQYF. The CDR3 coding sequence is TGTGCCATCAGTGAGAAACTTCAAGGTACGCAGTATTTT.

This clonotype was detected only a few times. V is TRBV11-2 and J is TRBJ2-7; tentative D call: TRBD1 (6 bases). The germline V gene has CDR1 SGHAT and CDR2 FQNNGV. The V end was cut by 3 bases, the J end by 0 bases, with 15 bases between. The CDR3 is 16 residues long. CDR3: CASSFKGVGISYEQYF. CDR3 coding DNA: TGTGCCAGCAGCTTCAAGGGGGTAGGGATCTCCTACGAGCAGTACTTC.

The genes are TRBV3-1 and TRBJ2-1; weak D call: TRBD1 (5 bases). With 11 bases removed from V and 9 bases from J, the gap between germline ends came to 32 bases. CDR3 length equals 17 residues. In germline, CDR1 is LGHDT, CDR2 YNNKEL (reference sequence). The CDR3 spells CASSKEVAGAPGSEQFF. CDR3 sequence (DNA): TGTGCCTCCAGCAAAGAGGTAGCTGGGGCGCCTGGTAGTGAGCAGTTCTTC.

This chain links TRBV6-5 with TRBJ2-5; D not resolved. Germline CDR1 MNHEY, CDR2 SVGAGI. This CDR3 has 13 amino acids. Trimming cost V 7 bases and J 3 bases, with 12 bases left between them. The CDR3 here is CASNLFGEETQYF. CDR3 nucleotides: TGTGCCAGCAATTTGTTCGGAGAAGAGACCCAGTACTTC.

This chain links TRBV11-2 with TRBJ2-7; 8 nucleotides align to TRBD1. CDR1 and CDR2 (germline): SGHAT, FQNNGV. CDR3 length equals 16 residues. V lost 6 bases to trimming and J lost 0 bases; unmatched junction nucleotides: 10. In nucleotides, the CDR3 is TGTGCCAGCAGGTACGGAACAGGGGGGAACTCCTACGAGCAGTACTTC. It encodes CASRYGTGGNSYEQYF.

V usage is TRBV7-2 and J usage is TRBJ1-2; D might be TRBD1 (6 bases). Between the trimmed V and J ends, which lost 11 bases and 8 bases, there was a span of 21 bases. Looked up from germline, CDR1 is SGHTA and CDR2 is FQGNSA. The CDR3 has 13 residues. The CDR3 nucleotides read TGTGCCCTAGCACCGGGGGGCGGGAAGGGCTACACCTTC. Translation: CALAPGGGKGYTF.

This clonotype was seen a few times. The CDR3 region has the DNA TGCAGTTCAAGGACCCCGAACACCGGGGAGCTGTTTTTT. It translates to CSSRTPNTGELFF. J is TRBJ2-2 and V is TRBV20-1; no reliable D call. Germline V gene data show CDR1 as DFQATT and CDR2 as SNEGSKA (reference sequence). The CDR3 runs 13 residues. V lost 8 bases, J lost 0 bases, and 10 bases lay in between.

V is TRBV6-5 and J is TRBJ2-1; perhaps TRBD2 as D (7 bases). This CDR3 spans 14 amino acids. Germline V gene lookup returns CDR1 MNHEY and CDR2 SVGAGI. V was cut by 2 bases and J by 9 bases, with 14 bases left in between. The DNA for the CDR3 is TGTGCCAGCAGTTACGGAGGGGGGGCGATTGAGCAGTTCTTC. As protein: CASSYGGGAIEQFF.

This clonotype turned up a few times. The chain uses TRBV10-3 and TRBJ1-1; perhaps TRBD1 as D (5 bases). V was trimmed by 6 bases and J by 0 bases, leaving 14 bases between them. CDR3 size: 15 residues. Germline CDR1 and CDR2: ENHRY and SYGVKD. CDR3 in amino acids: CAIRDPGAMNTEAFF. CDR3 coding DNA: TGTGCCATCAGGGACCCCGGGGCCATGAACACTGAAGCTTTCTTT.

This clonotype was recorded many times. The chain combines TRBV6-1 with TRBJ2-5; 12 positions match TRBD2. In germline, CDR1 is MNHNS, CDR2 SASEGT. The CDR3 contains 15 residues. The V and J ends lost 7 bases and 2 bases, in that order; junction bases with no gene match: 5. The CDR3 sequence: CASIQLAGGQETQYF. DNA for the CDR3: TGTGCCAGCATCCAACTAGCGGGAGGACAAGAGACCCAGTACTTC.

This clonotype has more than one count but fewer than ten. The V gene is TRBV5-1, the J gene TRBJ2-7; 7 bases align to TRBD1. The CDR3 loop spans 16 amino acids. Germline lookup yields CDR1 SGHRS and CDR2 YFSETQ. Trimming cost V 4 bases and J 1 base; bases outside gene matches: 11. The CDR3 nucleotides read TGCGCCAGCAGCGCAACTCCCGGGACAGTTTCCTACGAGCAGTACTTC. Its protein is CASSATPGTVSYEQYF.

This clonotype was found a few times. V gene TRBV20-1 combines with J gene TRBJ1-6, with unresolved D. The CDR3 runs to 14 residues. Trimming took off 3 bases at V and 0 bases at J, with 6 bases between the two ends. Germline CDR1 and CDR2: DFQATT and SNEGSKA (reference sequence). CDR3 DNA: TGCAGTGCTAGTAAGAGCTCCTATAATTCACCCCTCCACTTT. It yields the protein CSASKSSYNSPLHF.

CDR3 DNA sequence: TGCGCCAGCACTTTGGGGTCGACTAGCGGGACCTACGAGCAGTACTTC. Its protein is CASTLGSTSGTYEQYF. The genes are TRBV5-1 and TRBJ2-7; 11 nucleotides match TRBD2. CDR3 length: 16 residues. Per germline, CDR1 SGHRS and CDR2 YFSETQ. V dropped 6 bases and J dropped 2; count of bases not matched to a gene: 10.

This clonotype was counted between two and nine times. This rearrangement joins TRBV20-1 to TRBJ2-1; D unclear. V dropped 0 bases and J dropped 0 bases, with 12 bases sitting between them. Germline V gene sequence: CDR1 DFQATT, CDR2 SNEGSKA (reference sequence). The CDR3 sequence is 16 residues long. The CDR3 protein is CSARDTGRSSYNEQFF. The CDR3 region has the DNA TGCAGTGCTAGAGACACCGGACGGAGCTCCTACAATGAGCAGTTCTTC.

This clonotype has just a few counts. J is TRBJ2-1 and V is TRBV7-9; unclear D gene. Trimming left V 5 bases short and J 3 bases short, with 14 bases between. Germline V gene data show CDR1 as SEHNR and CDR2 as FQNEAQ (reference sequence). This CDR3 comprises 15 residues. The CDR3 nucleotides read TGTGCCAGCAGCCCGATGACCTGGGTCTACAATGAGCAGTTCTTC. This gives the protein CASSPMTWVYNEQFF.